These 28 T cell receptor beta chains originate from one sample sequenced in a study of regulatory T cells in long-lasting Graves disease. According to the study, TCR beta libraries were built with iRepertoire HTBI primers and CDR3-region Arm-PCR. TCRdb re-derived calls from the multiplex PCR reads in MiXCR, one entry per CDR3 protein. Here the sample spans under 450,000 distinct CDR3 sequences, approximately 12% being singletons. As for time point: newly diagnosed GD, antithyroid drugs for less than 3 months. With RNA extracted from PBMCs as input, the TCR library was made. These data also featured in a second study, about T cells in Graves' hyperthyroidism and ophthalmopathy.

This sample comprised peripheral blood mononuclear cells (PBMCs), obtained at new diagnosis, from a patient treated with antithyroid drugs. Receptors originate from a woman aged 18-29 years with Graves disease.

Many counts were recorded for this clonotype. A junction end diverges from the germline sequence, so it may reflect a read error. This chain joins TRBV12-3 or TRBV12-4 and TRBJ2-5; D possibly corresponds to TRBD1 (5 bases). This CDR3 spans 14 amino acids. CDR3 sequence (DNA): TGTGCCAGCAGCCTCAACAGGTTCCAAGAGACCCAGCACTTC. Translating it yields CASSLNRFQETQHF.

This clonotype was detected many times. CDR3 in DNA: TGTGCCAGCAGTTTTTCCGACGGATACGAGCAGTACGTC. It yields the protein CASSFSDGYEQYV. V is TRBV27 and J is TRBJ2-7; the D is unclear. Germline CDR1 reads MNHEY; CDR2 reads SMNVEV (reference sequence). The CDR3 runs 13 residues. V shed 3 bases and J shed 4 bases, with 10 bases lying between them.

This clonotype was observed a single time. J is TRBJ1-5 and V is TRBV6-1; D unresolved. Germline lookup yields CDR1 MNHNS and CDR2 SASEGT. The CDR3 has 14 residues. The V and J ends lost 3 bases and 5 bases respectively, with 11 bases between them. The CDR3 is CASSERGVYQPQHF. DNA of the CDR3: TGTGCCAGCAGTGAGCGTGGGGTATATCAGCCCCAGCATTTT.

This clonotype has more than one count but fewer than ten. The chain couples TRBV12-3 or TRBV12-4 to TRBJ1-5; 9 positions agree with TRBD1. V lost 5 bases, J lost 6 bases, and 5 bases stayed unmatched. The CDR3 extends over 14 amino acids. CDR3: CASSRDREAQPQHF. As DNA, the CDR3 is TGTGCCAGCAGTCGGGACAGGGAGGCTCAGCCCCAGCATTTT.

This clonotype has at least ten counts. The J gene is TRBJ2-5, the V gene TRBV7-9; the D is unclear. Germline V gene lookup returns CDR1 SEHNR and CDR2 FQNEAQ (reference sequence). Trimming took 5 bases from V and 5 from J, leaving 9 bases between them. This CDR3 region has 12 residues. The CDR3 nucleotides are TGTGCCAGCAGCCCTCCGTTTGAGACCCAGTACTTC. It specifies CASSPPFETQYF.

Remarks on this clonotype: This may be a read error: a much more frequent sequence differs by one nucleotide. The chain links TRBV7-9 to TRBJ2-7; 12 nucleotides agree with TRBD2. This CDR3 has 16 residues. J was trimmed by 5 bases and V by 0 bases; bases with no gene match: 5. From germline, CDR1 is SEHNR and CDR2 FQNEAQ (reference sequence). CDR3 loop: CASSLARLAGVDEQYF. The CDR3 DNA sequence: TGTGCCAGCAGCTTAGCGAGACTAGCGGGAGTGGACGAGCAGTACTTC.

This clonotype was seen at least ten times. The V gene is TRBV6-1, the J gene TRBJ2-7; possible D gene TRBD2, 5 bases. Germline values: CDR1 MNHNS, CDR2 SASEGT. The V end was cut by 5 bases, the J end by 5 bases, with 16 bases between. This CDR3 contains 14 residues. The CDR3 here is CASSQTAGVHEQYF. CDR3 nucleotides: TGTGCCAGCAGTCAAACTGCCGGGGTCCACGAGCAGTACTTC.

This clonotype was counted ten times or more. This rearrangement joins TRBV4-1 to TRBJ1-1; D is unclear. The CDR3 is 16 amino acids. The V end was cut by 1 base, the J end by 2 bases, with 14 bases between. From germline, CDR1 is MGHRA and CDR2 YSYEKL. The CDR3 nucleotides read TGCGCCAGCAGCCAAGTGGAAGGGTTTGGAAACACTGAAGCTTTCTTT. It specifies CASSQVEGFGNTEAFF.

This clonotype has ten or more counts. The CDR3 DNA follows: TGTGCCAGCAGCGTACACGACAGGAACACTGAAGCTTTCTTT. Encoded protein: CASSVHDRNTEAFF. The chain carries TRBV9 and TRBJ1-1; maybe TRBD1 (5 bases). V lost 1 base and J 1 base, leaving 8 bases between the germline ends. CDR1 and CDR2 (germline): SGDLS, YYNGEE. The CDR3 totals 14 residues.

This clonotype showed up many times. CDR3 sequence reads: CASSEGTAAYYEQYF. The CDR3 nucleotides read TGTGCCAGCAGTGAGGGGACAGCGGCATACTACGAGCAGTACTTC. This sequence joins TRBV6-2 or TRBV6-3 and TRBJ2-7; 7 bases map to TRBD1. The CDR3 loop spans 15 amino acids. With V trimmed by 5 bases and J by 3 bases, 10 bases remained unmatched. The V gene's germline CDR1 is MNHEY and CDR2 SVGEGT.

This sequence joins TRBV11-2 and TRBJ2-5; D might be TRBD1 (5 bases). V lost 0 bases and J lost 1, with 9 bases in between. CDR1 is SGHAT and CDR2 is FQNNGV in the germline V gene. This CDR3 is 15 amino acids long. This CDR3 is CASSLDGALQETQYF. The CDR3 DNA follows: TGTGCCAGCAGCTTAGATGGGGCACTCCAAGAGACCCAGTACTTC.

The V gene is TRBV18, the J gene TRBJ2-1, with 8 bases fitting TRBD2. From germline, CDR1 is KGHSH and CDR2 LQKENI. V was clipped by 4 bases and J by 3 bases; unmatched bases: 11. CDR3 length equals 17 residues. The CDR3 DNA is TGTGCCAGCTCACTCGTAGCGGGACGAAATTTCTACAATGAGCAGTTCTTC. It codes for CASSLVAGRNFYNEQFF.

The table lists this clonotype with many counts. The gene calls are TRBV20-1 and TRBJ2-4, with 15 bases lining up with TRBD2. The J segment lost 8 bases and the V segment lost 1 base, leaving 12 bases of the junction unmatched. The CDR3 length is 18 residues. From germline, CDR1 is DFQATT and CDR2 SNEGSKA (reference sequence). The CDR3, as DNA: TGCAGTGCTAGAGCTCCGACCGGACTAGCGGGAGGGCTGTACATTCAGTACTTC. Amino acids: CSARAPTGLAGGLYIQYF.

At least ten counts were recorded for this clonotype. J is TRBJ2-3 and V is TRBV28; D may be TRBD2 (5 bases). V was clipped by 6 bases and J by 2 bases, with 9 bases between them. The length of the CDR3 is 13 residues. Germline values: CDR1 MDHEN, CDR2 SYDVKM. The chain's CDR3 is CASRSGITDTQYF. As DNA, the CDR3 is TGTGCCAGCAGGTCGGGGATCACAGATACGCAGTATTTT. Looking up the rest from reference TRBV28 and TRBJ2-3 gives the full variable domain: DVKVTQSSRYLVKRTGEKVFLECVQDMDHENMFWYRQDPGLGLRLIYFSYDVKMKEKGDIPEGYSVSREKKERFSLILESASTNQTSMYLCASRSGITDTQYFGPGTRLTVL.

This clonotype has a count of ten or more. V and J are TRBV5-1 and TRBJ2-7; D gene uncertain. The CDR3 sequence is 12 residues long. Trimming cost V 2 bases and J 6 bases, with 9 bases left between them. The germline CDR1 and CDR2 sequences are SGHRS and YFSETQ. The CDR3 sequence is CASSFDRGEQYF. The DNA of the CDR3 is TGCGCCAGCAGCTTCGACCGAGGCGAGCAGTACTTC.

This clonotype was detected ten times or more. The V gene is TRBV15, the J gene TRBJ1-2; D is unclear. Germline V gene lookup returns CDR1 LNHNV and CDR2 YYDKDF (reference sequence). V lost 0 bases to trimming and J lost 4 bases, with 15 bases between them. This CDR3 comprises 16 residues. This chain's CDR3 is CATSRDLGVHGYGYTF. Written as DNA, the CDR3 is TGTGCCACCAGCAGAGATCTTGGGGTCCACGGCTATGGCTACACCTTC.

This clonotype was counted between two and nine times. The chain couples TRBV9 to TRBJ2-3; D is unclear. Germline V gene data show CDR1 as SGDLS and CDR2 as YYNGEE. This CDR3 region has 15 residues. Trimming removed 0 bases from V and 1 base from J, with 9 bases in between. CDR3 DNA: TGTGCCAGCAGCGTAGCACCAAAAGGCACAGATACGCAGTATTTT. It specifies CASSVAPKGTDTQYF.

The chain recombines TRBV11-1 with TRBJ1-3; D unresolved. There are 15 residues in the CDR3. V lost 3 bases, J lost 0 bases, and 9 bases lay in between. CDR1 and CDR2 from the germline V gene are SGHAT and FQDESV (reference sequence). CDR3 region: CASSLELYSGNTIYF. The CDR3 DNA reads TGTGCCAGCAGCTTGGAGCTTTACTCTGGAAACACCATATATTTT.

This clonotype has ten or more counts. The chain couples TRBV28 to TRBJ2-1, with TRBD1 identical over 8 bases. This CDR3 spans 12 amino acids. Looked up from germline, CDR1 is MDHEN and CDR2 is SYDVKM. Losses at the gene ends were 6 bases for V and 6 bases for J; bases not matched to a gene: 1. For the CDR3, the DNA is TGTGCCAGCAGCAGGGGGCGCAATGAGCAGTTCTTC. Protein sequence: CASSRGRNEQFF.

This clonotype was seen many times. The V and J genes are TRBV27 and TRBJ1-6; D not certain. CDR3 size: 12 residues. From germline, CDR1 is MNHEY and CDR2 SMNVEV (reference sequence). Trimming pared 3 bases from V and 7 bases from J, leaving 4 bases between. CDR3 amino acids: CASSFTNSPLHF. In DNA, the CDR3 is TGTGCCAGCAGTTTCACAAATTCACCCCTCCACTTT.

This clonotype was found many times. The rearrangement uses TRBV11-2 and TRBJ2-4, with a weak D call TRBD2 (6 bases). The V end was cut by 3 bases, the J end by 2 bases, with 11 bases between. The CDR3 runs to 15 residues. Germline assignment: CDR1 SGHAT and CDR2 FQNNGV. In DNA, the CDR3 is TGTGCCAGCAGCTTTCTCCGGGACTCCAAAAACATTCAGTACTTC. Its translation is CASSFLRDSKNIQYF.

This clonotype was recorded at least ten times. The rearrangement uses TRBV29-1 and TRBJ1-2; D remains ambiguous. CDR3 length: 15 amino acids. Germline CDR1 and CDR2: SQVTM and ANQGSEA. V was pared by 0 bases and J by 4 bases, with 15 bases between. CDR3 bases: TGCAGCGTTGAAGATCCGGCAGGCGAAATCTATGGCTACACCTTC. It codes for CSVEDPAGEIYGYTF.

The CDR3 loop reads CAIRALGQRTGNTIYF. As DNA, the CDR3 is TGTGCCATCAGGGCGCTAGGACAGAGAACTGGAAACACCATATATTTT. This chain joins TRBV10-3 and TRBJ1-3; the D gene is possibly TRBD1 (6 bases). The germline V gene encodes CDR1 ENHRY and CDR2 SYGVKD. The germline V and J ends were trimmed by 6 bases and 2 bases, with 17 bases remaining between them. The CDR3 is 16 residues long.

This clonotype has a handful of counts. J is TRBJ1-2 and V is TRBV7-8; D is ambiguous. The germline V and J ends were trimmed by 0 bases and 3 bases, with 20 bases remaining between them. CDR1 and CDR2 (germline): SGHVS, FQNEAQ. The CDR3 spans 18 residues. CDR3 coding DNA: TGTGCCAGCAGCTTAGCCCGTAGCGCCGACTCTGTTGACTATGGCTACACCTTC. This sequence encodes CASSLARSADSVDYGYTF.

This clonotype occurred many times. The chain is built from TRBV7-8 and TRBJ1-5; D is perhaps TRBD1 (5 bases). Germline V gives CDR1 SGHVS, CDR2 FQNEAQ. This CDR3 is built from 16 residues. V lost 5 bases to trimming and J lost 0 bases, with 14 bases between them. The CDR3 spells CASSRDSYYSNQPQHF. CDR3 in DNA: TGTGCCAGCAGCCGAGACAGTTATTATAGCAATCAGCCCCAGCATTTT.

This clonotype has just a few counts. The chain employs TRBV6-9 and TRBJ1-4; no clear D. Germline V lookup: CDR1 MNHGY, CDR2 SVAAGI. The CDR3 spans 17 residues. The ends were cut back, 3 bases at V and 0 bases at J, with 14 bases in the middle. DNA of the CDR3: TGTGCCAGCAGTTACCCCTTATCCCGGTCAACTAATGAAAAACTGTTTTTT. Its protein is CASSYPLSRSTNEKLFF.

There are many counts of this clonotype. The CDR3 here is CASRQGSNEQYF. The CDR3 DNA follows: TGTGCCAGCAGACAAGGGTCGAACGAGCAGTACTTC. The chain is built from TRBV28 and TRBJ2-7; D not certain. Germline CDR1 reads MDHEN; CDR2 reads SYDVKM. The CDR3 is 12 residues long. The ends were cut back, 6 bases at V and 5 bases at J, with 11 bases in the middle.

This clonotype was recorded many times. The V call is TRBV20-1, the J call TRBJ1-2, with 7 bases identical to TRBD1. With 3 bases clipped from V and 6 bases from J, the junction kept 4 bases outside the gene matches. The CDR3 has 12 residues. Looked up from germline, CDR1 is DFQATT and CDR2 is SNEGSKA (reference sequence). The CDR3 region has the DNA TGCAGTGCTAGGACAGGGAGACATGGCTACACCTTC. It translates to CSARTGRHGYTF.